The rows below give T cell receptor beta chains drawn from one sample of a study of neoadjuvant anti-PD-1 for oral cavity cancer. The data were produced by immunoSEQ multiplex PCR, yet TCRdb's version contains in-frame clones alone and is incomplete. This sample yields over 65,000 clones, of which 70% to 90% are seen a single time; 3% to 3.5% belongs to the top ten. The source was PBMCs, collected after nivolumab (anti-PD-1) treatment. Receptor source: a person aged 35 to 85 with oral cavity squamous cell carcinoma. CDR3s include the opening cysteine and the closing phenylalanine or tryptophan. Each record gives: V gene, J gene, clone size, D gene, CDR3 protein, CDR3 DNA. D genes are given only for firm matches. Expanded clones get a size class; other rows say once, few or many, or leave the size out.

V: TRBV6-5
J: TRBJ1-5
size: .
D: TRBD1
CDR3: CASRGTEYSNQPQHF
DNA: TGTGCCAGCAGGGGGACAGAATATAGCAATCAGCCCCAGCATTTT

V: TRBV2
J: TRBJ2-1
size: .
D: TRBD2
CDR3: CASSDWGSGTAYNEQFF
DNA: TGTGCCAGCAGTGACTGGGGTAGCGGGACCGCTTACAATGAGCAGTTCTTC

V: TRBV28
J: TRBJ1-2
size: few
D: TRBD1
CDR3: CASRPQGARGYTF
DNA: TGTGCCAGCAGGCCACAGGGGGCGCGGGGCTACACCTTC

V: TRBV5-4
J: TRBJ2-7
size: .
D: .
CDR3: CASSLGGLNYEQYF
DNA: TGTGCCAGCAGCTTGGGGGGGCTTAACTACGAGCAGTACTTC

V: TRBV5-1
J: TRBJ1-1
size: .
D: .
CDR3: CASSLASGGNTEAFF
DNA: TGCGCCAGCAGCTTGGCTTCAGGCGGGAACACTGAAGCTTTCTTT

V: TRBV15
J: TRBJ2-1
size: .
D: .
CDR3: CATSRDLLTEQQFF
DNA: TGTGCCACCAGCAGAGATCTCTTGACCGAGCAGCAGTTCTTC

V: TRBV7-3
J: TRBJ2-1
size: .
D: .
CDR3: CASSPGARGHYNEQFF
DNA: TGTGCCAGCAGCCCAGGGGCTCGGGGGCACTACAATGAGCAGTTCTTC

V: TRBV28
J: TRBJ2-7
size: .
D: TRBD2
CDR3: CASSSVTQTSGTPYEQYF
DNA: TGTGCCAGCAGTAGCGTCACGCAGACTAGCGGGACACCCTACGAGCAGTACTTC

V: TRBV19
J: TRBJ2-3
size: .
D: TRBD2
CDR3: CASSPRGDGSSDTQYF
DNA: TGTGCCAGTAGTCCCCGGGGGGACGGGAGTTCGGATACGCAGTATTTT

V: TRBV19
J: TRBJ2-2
size: .
D: .
CDR3: CASSILQGTGELFF
DNA: TGTGCCAGTAGTATCTTGCAGGGCACCGGGGAGCTGTTTTTT

V: TRBV30
J: TRBJ1-5
size: .
D: .
CDR3: CAWSMRDNQPQHF
DNA: TGTGCCTGGAGTATGAGGGACAATCAGCCCCAGCATTTT

V: TRBV25-1
J: TRBJ2-7
size: .
D: .
CDR3: CASSAAIPPHEQYF
DNA: TGTGCCAGCAGTGCCGCGATCCCGCCCCACGAGCAGTACTTC

V: TRBV9
J: TRBJ2-2
size: .
D: .
CDR3: CASSVAGWGTGELFF
DNA: TGTGCCAGCAGCGTAGCGGGATGGGGCACCGGGGAGCTGTTTTTT

V: TRBV11-2
J: TRBJ1-3
size: .
D: .
CDR3: CASSWWSLEDTIYF
DNA: TGTGCCAGCAGCTGGTGGTCCTTGGAGGACACCATATATTTT

V: TRBV19
J: TRBJ2-7
size: .
D: .
CDR3: CASSIASRIYEQYF
DNA: TGTGCCAGTAGTATAGCTTCGAGGATCTACGAGCAGTACTTC

V: TRBV19
J: TRBJ1-1
size: .
D: .
CDR3: CASTRAGQGRANTEAFF
DNA: TGTGCCAGTACCCGCGCCGGGCAGGGGAGGGCGAACACTGAAGCTTTCTTT

V: TRBV11-3
J: TRBJ2-1
size: .
D: TRBD2
CDR3: CASSLGSGSWVDNEQFF
DNA: TGTGCCAGCAGCTTAGGTAGCGGGAGCTGGGTGGACAATGAGCAGTTCTTC

V: TRBV19
J: TRBJ2-7
size: .
D: TRBD1
CDR3: CASSRQGDLYEQYF
DNA: TGTGCCAGTAGCCGGCAGGGGGACCTCTACGAGCAGTACTTC

V: TRBV30
J: TRBJ2-7
size: once
D: TRBD1
CDR3: CAWSVGQGATYGQYF
DNA: TGTGCCTGGAGTGTCGGACAGGGGGCGACCTACGGGCAGTACTTC

V: TRBV5-6
J: TRBJ2-1
size: .
D: TRBD2
CDR3: CASSGLAGVGEQFF
DNA: TGTGCCAGCAGCGGCCTAGCGGGAGTGGGAGAGCAGTTCTTC

V: TRBV7-9
J: TRBJ2-5
size: .
D: TRBD2
CDR3: CASSQGLADETQYF
DNA: TGTGCCAGCAGCCAGGGACTAGCCGACGAGACCCAGTACTTC

V: TRBV10-3
J: TRBJ2-1
size: .
D: TRBD1
CDR3: CAITQGQGSYNEQFF
DNA: TGTGCCATCACCCAGGGACAGGGTTCCTACAATGAGCAGTTCTTC

V: TRBV19
J: TRBJ2-1
size: .
D: TRBD2
CDR3: CASSISLGLAGSSYNEQFF
DNA: TGTGCCAGTAGTATTTCGTTGGGGCTAGCGGGCAGCTCCTACAATGAGCAGTTCTTC

V: TRBV5-6
J: TRBJ2-7
size: .
D: .
CDR3: CASSLGGLSYEQYF
DNA: TGTGCCAGCAGCTTGGGAGGGTTGTCCTACGAGCAGTACTTC

V: TRBV27
J: TRBJ2-5
size: .
D: TRBD2
CDR3: CASSWTSGIQETQYF
DNA: TGTGCCAGCAGCTGGACTAGCGGGATCCAAGAGACCCAGTACTTC

V: TRBV19
J: TRBJ1-1
size: .
D: .
CDR3: CASSIMLNTEAFF
DNA: TGTGCCAGTAGTATCATGTTGAACACTGAAGCTTTCTTT

V: TRBV29-1
J: TRBJ1-1
size: few
D: .
CDR3: CSVSVSNTEAFF
DNA: TGCAGCGTTTCAGTCTCGAACACTGAAGCTTTCTTT

V: TRBV25-1
J: TRBJ2-5
size: .
D: .
CDR3: CASSSSRAHQETQYF
DNA: TGTGCCAGCAGTTCCTCTCGGGCCCACCAAGAGACCCAGTACTTC

V: TRBV2
J: TRBJ2-1
size: .
D: .
CDR3: CASSRTESSYNEQFF
DNA: TGTGCCAGCAGTCGGACGGAGAGCTCCTACAATGAGCAGTTCTTC

V: TRBV9
J: TRBJ1-1
size: .
D: TRBD1
CDR3: CASSAGDSRSEAFF
DNA: TGTGCCAGCAGCGCCGGGGACAGCAGATCAGAAGCTTTCTTT

V: TRBV27
J: TRBJ2-5
size: .
D: .
CDR3: CATSGTDGETQYF
DNA: TGTGCCACCTCAGGGACGGATGGGGAGACCCAGTACTTC

V: TRBV20-1
J: TRBJ2-1
size: .
D: .
CDR3: CSAGQGWQFF
DNA: TGCAGTGCTGGTCAGGGGTGGCAGTTCTTC

V: TRBV6-6
J: TRBJ2-7
size: .
D: .
CDR3: CASSYDKRGEQYF
DNA: TGTGCCAGCAGTTACGACAAGCGCGGCGAGCAGTACTTC

V: TRBV28
J: TRBJ2-5
size: .
D: .
CDR3: CASSYAGPGETQYF
DNA: TGTGCCAGCAGTTACGCAGGGCCGGGTGAGACCCAGTACTTC

V: TRBV19
J: TRBJ2-7
size: .
D: .
CDR3: CASSIGGLYEQYF
DNA: TGTGCCAGTAGTATCGGTGGCCTTTACGAGCAGTACTTC

V: TRBV29-1
J: TRBJ1-4
size: once
D: TRBD1
CDR3: CSAWGQGANDGTNEKLFF
DNA: TGCAGCGCCTGGGGACAGGGGGCGAACGATGGAACTAATGAAAAACTGTTTTTT

V: TRBV29-1
J: TRBJ1-4
size: .
D: .
CDR3: CSASGATNEKLFF
DNA: TGCAGCGCCTCAGGGGCAACTAATGAAAAACTGTTTTTT

V: TRBV29-1
J: TRBJ1-1
size: .
D: .
CDR3: CSGVRPAGVNTEAFF
DNA: TGCAGCGGAGTTCGCCCGGCGGGAGTGAACACTGAAGCTTTCTTT

V: TRBV28
J: TRBJ2-3
size: .
D: .
CDR3: CASSKSGLDYTDTQYF
DNA: TGTGCCAGCAGTAAGTCGGGGCTAGACTACACAGATACGCAGTATTTT

V: TRBV5-4
J: TRBJ2-3
size: .
D: TRBD2
CDR3: CASSRGLAGEGSTDTQYF
DNA: TGTGCCAGCAGCCGGGGACTAGCGGGAGAAGGCAGCACAGATACGCAGTATTTT

V: TRBV28
J: TRBJ1-5
size: .
D: TRBD1
CDR3: CASSSETGGNQPQHF
DNA: TGTGCCAGCAGTTCCGAGACAGGGGGGAATCAGCCCCAGCATTTT

V: TRBV15
J: TRBJ2-5
size: .
D: .
CDR3: CATSRDTQGWKTQYF
DNA: TGTGCCACCAGCAGAGATACGCAGGGGTGGAAGACCCAGTACTTC

V: TRBV30
J: TRBJ2-7
size: .
D: .
CDR3: CAWRPGSYEQYF
DNA: TGTGCCTGGAGGCCCGGGTCGTACGAGCAGTACTTC

V: TRBV11-2
J: TRBJ2-3
size: .
D: TRBD1
CDR3: CASSYPRGQVPDTQYF
DNA: TGTGCCAGCAGCTATCCCCGAGGACAGGTACCAGATACGCAGTATTTT

V: TRBV11-2
J: TRBJ2-1
size: .
D: TRBD1
CDR3: CASSLRDRGNEQFF
DNA: TGTGCCAGCAGCCTCCGGGACAGGGGCAATGAGCAGTTCTTC

V: TRBV4-1
J: TRBJ2-1
size: .
D: .
CDR3: CASSQDQAHHEQFF
DNA: TGCGCCAGCAGCCAAGATCAAGCGCACCATGAGCAGTTCTTC

V: TRBV5-6
J: TRBJ2-3
size: .
D: .
CDR3: CASTLGDTQYF
DNA: TGTGCCAGCACGTTGGGGGATACGCAGTATTTT

V: TRBV5-1
J: TRBJ2-3
size: .
D: .
CDR3: CASRRGGQSTDTQYF
DNA: TGCGCCAGCAGGAGGGGTGGGCAGAGCACAGATACGCAGTATTTT

V: TRBV27
J: TRBJ1-2
size: .
D: .
CDR3: CASSLAGQLGGYTF
DNA: TGTGCCAGCAGTTTGGCCGGGCAGCTGGGGGGCTACACCTTC

V: TRBV10-3
J: TRBJ1-3
size: .
D: .
CDR3: CATQGSGNTIYF
DNA: TGTGCCACACAGGGATCTGGAAACACCATATATTTT

V: TRBV9
J: TRBJ2-7
size: .
D: .
CDR3: CASSDGTPDSYEQYF
DNA: TGTGCCAGCAGCGACGGGACTCCTGACTCCTACGAGCAGTACTTC

V: TRBV28
J: TRBJ2-1
size: few
D: .
CDR3: CASSFLTGNEQFF
DNA: TGTGCCAGCAGTTTCCTCACAGGCAATGAGCAGTTCTTC

V: TRBV30
J: TRBJ1-2
size: medium-sized
D: .
CDR3: CAWSVTGAGGYGYTF
DNA: TGTGCCTGGAGTGTAACCGGGGCTGGAGGGTATGGCTACACCTTC

V: TRBV7-9
J: TRBJ1-5
size: medium-sized
D: .
CDR3: CASSLDNSYQPQHF
DNA: TGTGCCAGCAGCTTAGACAACTCCTATCAGCCCCAGCATTTT

V: TRBV28
J: TRBJ1-2
size: .
D: TRBD1
CDR3: CASSGTGGYTF
DNA: TGTGCCAGCAGTGGGACAGGGGGTTACACCTTC